Shown below are 15 T cell receptor beta chains from a single sample sequenced in a study of CD4 and CD8 cells across lung adenocarcinoma regions. Using its own MiXCR run on the PCR reads, TCRdb lists one record per CDR3 protein. Among approximately 19,000 distinct CDR3 sequences listed, approximately 49% were seen once. The sequencing input was CD8+ T cells from the center of a lung tumor. Receptors originate from a female donor with lung adenocarcinoma. The CD4 and CD8 labels of this study may be unreliable.

The chain is built from TRBV6-1 and TRBJ1-2, with D possibly TRBD1 on 5 matching bases. Germline assignment: CDR1 MNHNS and CDR2 SASEGT. V was cut by 6 bases and J by 3 bases, with 11 bases left in between. The CDR3 totals 13 residues. The CDR3 coding sequence is TGTGCCAGCAGGTCAGGGCTTGACTATGGCTACACCTTC. It codes for CASRSGLDYGYTF.

Here the CDR3 reads CSGIPLSGIDEQYF. The CDR3 DNA sequence: TGCAGCGGCATCCCCCTCTCCGGGATAGACGAGCAGTACTTC. This chain links TRBV29-1 with TRBJ2-5, with a tentative D call TRBD2 (5 bases). The DNA end favors TRBJ2-7, so the J call may be wrong. Germline CDR1 and CDR2: SQVTM and ANQGSEA. CDR3 length equals 14 residues.

Judged by abundance, this clonotype is large. The V and J genes are TRBV10-1 and TRBJ2-1; 9 bases are a match to TRBD2. Germline loops: CDR1 WNHNN, CDR2 SYGVQD (reference sequence). The CDR3 sequence is 19 residues long. The junction had 23 bases not matched to a gene; V was cut back by 6 bases and J by 8 bases. The CDR3 DNA is TGCGCCAGCAGAAGGGTTATTGGGGATATGGCGGGAGGGTACGATGAGCAGTTCTTC. It specifies CASRRVIGDMAGGYDEQFF.

The chain combines TRBV27 with TRBJ2-7; 8 bases agree with TRBD1. V lost 5 bases to trimming and J lost 6 bases; unmatched junction nucleotides: 9. The CDR3 covers 14 residues. The germline CDR1 and CDR2 sequences are MNHEY and SMNVEV (reference sequence). CDR3 nucleotide sequence: TGTGCCAGCAGTCTATACGGACAGGGAAGCGAGCAGTACTTC. Protein sequence: CASSLYGQGSEQYF.

The sample holds many counts of this clonotype. The chain is built from TRBV4-1 and TRBJ2-5; possible D gene TRBD2, 5 bases. Gene TRBJ2-7 matches the end of the DNA better, so the J call may be wrong. Per the germline V gene, CDR1 is MGHRA and CDR2 is YSYEKL. This CDR3 is built from 13 residues. The CDR3: CASSQAGNYEQYF. The CDR3 bases are TGCGCCAGCAGCCAAGCGGGGAATTACGAGCAGTACTTC.

This clonotype has just a few counts. The rearrangement uses TRBV10-1 and TRBJ2-1; D is unclear. CDR1 WNHNN and CDR2 SYGVQD come from the germline V gene (reference sequence). V lost 4 bases and J lost 4, with 8 bases in between. CDR3 length equals 13 residues. This CDR3 is CASSASRYNEQFF. In DNA form, the CDR3 reads TGCGCCAGCAGTGCGTCCAGATACAATGAGCAGTTCTTC.

Worth noting for this clonotype: One end of the junction does not line up with germline, which may come from a read error. The V and J genes are TRBV6-1 and TRBJ2-4; no definite D call. Per germline, CDR1 MNHNS and CDR2 SASEGT. The CDR3 sequence is 15 residues long. The chain's CDR3 is CASSEAVCVEKIQYF. The CDR3 DNA sequence: TGTGCCAGCAGTGAAGCTGTGTGTGTTGAAAAGATTCAGTACTTC.

This clonotype was found many times. The V gene is TRBV12-3 or TRBV12-4, the J gene TRBJ2-6; 9 positions match TRBD1. Trimming at V came to 4 bases and at J to 4 bases, leaving 14 bases not matched to a gene. The CDR3 runs 19 residues. CDR3 in amino acids: CASSSGTGWALVGANVLTF. The CDR3 bases are TGTGCCAGCAGTTCAGGGACAGGGTGGGCCTTGGTGGGGGCCAACGTCCTGACTTTC.

This clonotype was seen at least ten times. CDR3 region: CASSEGTGIHYEQYF. The CDR3 DNA reads as TGTGCCAGCAGTGAAGGGACAGGGATCCACTACGAGCAGTACTTC. The rearrangement joins TRBV6-1 to TRBJ2-7, with 8 bases matching TRBD1. The CDR3 runs to 15 residues. The germline gives CDR1 MNHNS, CDR2 SASEGT. The V gene end was trimmed by 1 base and the J gene end by 3 bases; junction bases not matched to a gene: 5.

V is TRBV27 and J is TRBJ2-1, with 8 bases identical to TRBD1. The end of the DNA fits TRBJ2-5 better, so the J call may be wrong. CDR3 length: 14 amino acids. The germline V gene has CDR1 MNHEY and CDR2 SMNVEV (reference sequence). CDR3 nucleotide sequence: TGTGCCAGCGCTCCTTCCGGGACAGGCGAGACCCAGTACTTC. Amino acid sequence: CASAPSGTGETQYF.

The chain combines TRBV7-2 with TRBJ2-4, with D possibly matching TRBD2 (6 bases). Germline values: CDR1 SGHTA, CDR2 FQGNSA. Trimming shortened V by 1 base and J by 7 bases, and 11 bases separated the two germline ends. The CDR3 totals 14 residues. The CDR3 spells CASSLGAGNNIQYF. For the CDR3, the DNA is TGTGCCAGCAGCTTAGGGGCGGGGAATAACATTCAGTACTTC.

The chain joins TRBV28 to TRBJ2-4; D remains unclear. Germline loops: CDR1 MDHEN, CDR2 SYDVKM. This CDR3 spans 13 amino acids. Trimming shortened V by 11 bases and J by 10 bases, and 21 bases separated the two germline ends. The CDR3 region is CAWSPPSSLIQYF. The CDR3 coding sequence is TGTGCCTGGTCACCGCCCAGCTCTTTAATTCAGTACTTC. The whole variable domain, filled in from reference TRBV28 and TRBJ2-4, reads DVKVTQSSRYLVKRTGEKVFLECVQDMDHENMFWYRQDPGLGLRLIYFSYDVKMKEKGDIPEGYSVSREKKERFSLILESASTNQTSMYLCAWSPPSSLIQYFGAGTRLSVL.

As to this clonotype: The junction departs from germline at one end; a sequencing error may be responsible. The rearrangement uses TRBV7-2 and TRBJ2-3, with D perhaps matching TRBD1 or TRBD2 (6 bases each). The CDR3 extends over 14 amino acids. Germline assignment: CDR1 SGHTA and CDR2 FQGNSA. CDR3 sequence (DNA): TGTGCCAGCAGCTTTTGGGGGGCAACCGGGGCGCAGTACTTT. Its protein is CASSFWGATGAQYF.

This clonotype is categorized as medium-sized (0.01 to 0.1%). This chain joins TRBV6-1 and TRBJ2-5; no clear D gene. This CDR3 is 15 amino acids long. Germline-derived CDR1 and CDR2 are MNHNS and SASEGT. The V end lost 3 bases, the J end lost 3 bases, and 14 bases lay between the germline ends. CDR3 nucleotides: TGTGCCAGCAGTGATCCGCAGGATACTAAAGAGACCCAGTACTTC. Protein sequence: CASSDPQDTKETQYF.

This clonotype was seen many times. V gene TRBV9 combines with J gene TRBJ2-3; D is undetermined. The CDR3 has 15 residues. Germline CDR1 SGDLS, CDR2 YYNGEE. With 4 bases removed from V and 3 bases from J, the gap between germline ends came to 15 bases. The CDR3 nucleotides read TGTGCCAGCAGCAACCGGGCCATGGGTACAGATACGCAGTATTTT. This translates into CASSNRAMGTDTQYF.